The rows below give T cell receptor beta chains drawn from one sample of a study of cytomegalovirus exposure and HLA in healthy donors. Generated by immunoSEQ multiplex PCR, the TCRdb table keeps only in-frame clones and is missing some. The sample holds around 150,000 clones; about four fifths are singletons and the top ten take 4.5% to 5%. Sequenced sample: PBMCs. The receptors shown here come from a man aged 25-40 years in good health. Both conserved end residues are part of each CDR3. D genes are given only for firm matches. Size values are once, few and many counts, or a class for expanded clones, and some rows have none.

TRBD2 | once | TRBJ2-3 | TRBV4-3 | CASSQSAGSTDTQYF | TGCGCCAGCAGCCAGTCAGCGGGGAGCACAGATACGCAGTATTTT
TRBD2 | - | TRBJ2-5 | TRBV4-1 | CASSHFLTSSKETQYF | TGCGCCAGCAGCCACTTCCTGACTAGCTCTAAAGAGACCCAGTACTTC
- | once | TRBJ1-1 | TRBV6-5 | CASSYQGGHLTEAFF | TGTGCCAGCAGTTACCAGGGCGGACACCTCACTGAAGCTTTCTTT
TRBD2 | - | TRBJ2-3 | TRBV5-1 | CASSSGTQDTQYF | TGCGCCAGCAGTAGCGGGACCCAAGATACGCAGTATTTT
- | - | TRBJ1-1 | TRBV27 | CASTETVRGEAFF | TGTGCCAGCACTGAGACAGTCCGTGGTGAAGCTTTCTTT
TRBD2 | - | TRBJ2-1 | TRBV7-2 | CASRLGLAGGRSSYNEQFF | TGTGCCAGCAGACTGGGACTAGCGGGAGGACGAAGCTCCTACAATGAGCAGTTCTTC
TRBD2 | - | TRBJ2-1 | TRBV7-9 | CSSSPGLAGGVGEQFF | TGTTCCAGCAGCCCCGGACTAGCGGGAGGCGTTGGTGAGCAGTTCTTC
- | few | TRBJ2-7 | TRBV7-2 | CASSFRGTTYEQYF | TGTGCCAGCAGCTTTAGGGGCACAACCTACGAGCAGTACTTC
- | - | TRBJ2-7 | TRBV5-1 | CASSLPPLYEQYF | TGCGCCAGCAGCTTGCCCCCCCTCTACGAGCAGTACTTC
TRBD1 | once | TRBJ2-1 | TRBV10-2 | CASGDRDPYNEQFF | TGCGCCAGCGGAGACAGGGACCCATACAATGAGCAGTTCTTC
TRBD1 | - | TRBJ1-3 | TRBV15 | CATSTYDRVGNTIYF | TGTGCCACCAGCACATACGACAGGGTTGGAAACACCATATATTTT
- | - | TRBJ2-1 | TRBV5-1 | CASSPDTSYNEQFF | TGCGCCAGCAGCCCGGACACTTCCTACAATGAGCAGTTCTTC